The 13 T cell receptor beta chains listed next were all sequenced from one sample in a study of OX40 agonist ivuxolimab in advanced cancers. Sequenced by immunoSEQ multiplex PCR; TCRdb stores in-frame clones only, minus some. The table includes about 43,000 clones, 85% to 95% detected once. The sequencing here drew on CD4+ or CD8+ T cells sorted from blood, taken in a trial of the OX40 agonist ivuxolimab. The receptor source for this set is an adult with an advanced solid tumor such as melanoma, head and neck, liver or kidney cancer.

The gene calls are TRBV14 and TRBJ2-1; TRBD1 agrees at 7 bases. The J segment lost 5 bases and the V segment lost 5 bases, leaving 9 bases of the junction unmatched. The CDR3 extends over 15 amino acids. Germline V gene sequence: CDR1 SGHDN, CDR2 FVKESK. Here the CDR3 reads CASSLRQGTHNEQFF. As DNA, the CDR3 is TGTGCCAGCAGCTTAAGACAGGGAACTCACAATGAGCAGTTCTTC.

The genes are TRBV7-9 and TRBJ1-1; 11 bases align to TRBD1. CDR1 is SEHNR and CDR2 is FQNEAQ in the germline V gene (reference sequence). V shed 2 bases and J 5 bases; nucleotides not matched to a gene: 10. The CDR3 consists of 17 residues. Here the CDR3 reads CASSLRAGTGGMTEAFF. CDR3 bases: TGTGCCAGCAGCTTAAGGGCAGGGACAGGGGGGATGACTGAAGCTTTCTTT.

This chain joins TRBV9 and TRBJ2-1; TRBD2 agrees at 14 bases. There are 21 residues in the CDR3. V lost 3 bases and J lost 1; bases outside the gene matches: 15. CDR1 is SGDLS and CDR2 is YYNGEE in the germline V gene. CDR3 nucleotide sequence: TGTGCCAGCAGCGCCTCTACCCTGGGACTAGCGGGAGTGAAATCCTACAATGAGCAGTTCTTC. Translated, it gives CASSASTLGLAGVKSYNEQFF.

The chain recombines TRBV5-1 with TRBJ1-1; TRBD1 might be the D (5 bases). Looked up from germline, CDR1 is SGHRS and CDR2 is YFSETQ. The CDR3 runs 13 residues. Trimming pared 1 base from V and 1 base from J, leaving 5 bases between. CDR3 nucleotides: TGCGCCAGCAGCTTGACAGGGAACACTGAAGCTTTCTTT. It codes for CASSLTGNTEAFF.

The chain couples TRBV7-9 to TRBJ2-7, with a tentative D call TRBD1 (6 bases). Germline assignment: CDR1 SEHNR and CDR2 FQNEAQ (reference sequence). The CDR3 is 13 residues long. Trimming took off 3 bases at V and 2 bases at J, with 8 bases between the two ends. In DNA, the CDR3 is TGTGCCAGCAGCTTTCAGGGGCCCTACGAGCAGTACTTC. Translating gives CASSFQGPYEQYF.

The chain joins TRBV20-1 to TRBJ2-1; the D is unclear. CDR1 DFQATT and CDR2 SNEGSKA come from the germline V gene (reference sequence). The CDR3 is 11 residues long. Trimming stripped 0 bases from V and 8 bases from J, with 5 bases between. The CDR3 DNA follows: TGCAGTGCTAGAGATTCCGATGAGCAGTTCTTC. It encodes CSARDSDEQFF.

This chain connects TRBV7-9 to TRBJ2-3, with 9 bases aligning to TRBD2. This CDR3 comprises 18 residues. The germline V gene encodes CDR1 SEHNR and CDR2 FQNEAQ (reference sequence). V lost 10 bases to trimming and J lost 3 bases; unmatched junction nucleotides: 20. The CDR3 here is CATHLGVVAGEWTDTQYF. CDR3 DNA sequence: TGTGCCACCCACCTGGGTGTAGTAGCGGGAGAGTGGACAGATACGCAGTATTTT.

The gene calls are TRBV5-1 and TRBJ2-5, with TRBD2 identical over 8 bases. The J call may not be correct, given that the DNA end is closer to TRBJ2-7. CDR3 length: 17 amino acids. Per the germline V gene, CDR1 is SGHRS and CDR2 is YFSETQ. CDR3 DNA sequence: TGCGCCAGCAGCCCCTCTCCCACTACTAGCGGATCCTACGAGCAGTACTTC. As protein: CASSPSPTTSGSYEQYF.

CDR3 in amino acids: CASSQAFGSGNTIYF. The CDR3 DNA is TGTGCCAGCAGCCAAGCCTTCGGCTCTGGAAACACCATATATTTT. The rearrangement joins TRBV4-2 to TRBJ1-3; D remains ambiguous. The CDR3 runs to 15 residues. Germline V lookup: CDR1 LGHNA, CDR2 YNFKEQ. The ends were cut back, 1 base at V and 0 bases at J, with 7 bases in the middle.

This rearrangement joins TRBV25-1 to TRBJ2-7; either TRBD1 or TRBD2 may fit D (6 bases each). The germline V gene has CDR1 MGHDK and CDR2 SYGVNS. The CDR3 extends over 14 amino acids. Trimming pared 4 bases from V and 3 bases from J, leaving 13 bases between. CDR3 region: CASSVEGESYEQYF. The CDR3 DNA is TGTGCCAGCAGTGTGGAGGGGGAGAGCTACGAGCAGTACTTC.

This clone was counted a single time. The V gene is TRBV5-4, the J gene TRBJ2-1; D is unclear. The CDR3 runs to 12 residues. Germline assignment: CDR1 SGHNT and CDR2 YYREEE (reference sequence). V gave up 4 bases and J gave up 9 bases, with 11 bases separating them. CDR3 nucleotides: TGTGCCAGCAGCCTGGGGATAAGTGAGCAGTTCTTC. The encoded protein is CASSLGISEQFF. The variable domain in full, completed from reference TRBV5-4 and TRBJ2-1, reads ETGVTQSPTHLIKTRGQQVTLRCSSQSGHNTVSWYQQALGQGPQFIFQYYREEENGRGNFPPRFSGLQFPNYSSELNVNALELDDSALYLCASSLGISEQFFGPGTRLTVL.

This clone appeared once. The rearrangement joins TRBV18 to TRBJ1-4; D is perhaps TRBD1 (5 bases). CDR3 size: 17 residues. V was cut by 3 bases and J by 4 bases, with 18 bases left in between. Germline lookup yields CDR1 KGHSH and CDR2 LQKENI. CDR3 loop: CASSPAGRGTLNEKLFF. The CDR3 nucleotides read TGTGCCAGCTCACCGGCCGGGAGAGGGACCCTTAATGAAAAACTGTTTTTT.

This chain uses TRBV5-6 with TRBJ2-7; D is uncertain. Germline V gene lookup returns CDR1 SGHDT and CDR2 YYEEEE. The CDR3 has 15 residues. V was shortened by 0 bases and J by 2 bases, with 12 bases between the two germline ends. The DNA of the CDR3 is TGTGCCAGCAGCTTGGGGGCAGCCATACCCTACGAGCAGTACTTC. This sequence encodes CASSLGAAIPYEQYF.